This TCR beta chain was identified during a study of regulatory T cells in long-lasting Graves disease. Study information: It was over 5 years of antithyroid drugs, with positive TSH receptor antibodies, that meant persistent Graves' disease. Study-level findings and limits: Favoring TRBV28, TRBJ1-2 and TRBJ2-5 was a feature seen in persistent disease. Lower TCR diversity characterized persistent Graves' patients relative to newly diagnosed patients.

Sequencing libraries for TCR beta were prepared with iRepertoire HTBI primers and Arm-PCR of CDR3 regions. MiXCR, run by TCRdb on the multiplex PCR reads, gives a single entry per CDR3 protein. This table holds about 450,000 distinct CDR3 sequences, around 24% found once. Germline CDR1 and CDR2: LGHDT and YNNKEL (reference sequence). Trimming shortened V by 1 base and J by 0 bases, and 11 bases separated the two germline ends. This CDR3 has 16 residues. Time point here: persistent/refractory GD, antithyroid drugs over 5 years with positive TRAb. PBMC-derived RNA was used for the TCR library. As concerns this clonotype: Its antigen is currently unknown.

Sequenced here: peripheral blood mononuclear cells (PBMCs), sampled when the disease was refractory, from a patient treated with antithyroid drugs. The sequence derives from a female donor with Graves disease. V is TRBV3-1 and J is TRBJ2-3; D is possibly TRBD2 (5 bases). In DNA form, the CDR3 reads TGTGCCAGCAGCCAAGGGAGGAGGACTAGCACAGATACGCAGTATTTT. Translating gives CASSQGRRTSTDTQYF.